These 10 T cell receptor beta chains were sequenced from one sample in a study of shared clonotypes between healthy human individuals. Assay: immunoSEQ multiplex PCR; the TCRdb copy retains only in-frame clones and omits some. The sample carries 1.5 million to 2.5 million clones, less than 95% recorded once. Naive CD8 cells were CD45RO-negative, positively selected for CCR7, excluding terminally differentiated effector memory CD45RA+ cells. The sequencing input was naive CD8+ T cells sorted from blood. The receptor source for this set is a man aged 18-30 years in good health.

Turning to this clone: An end of the junction does not agree with germline; a read error may underlie this. V is TRBV4-1 and J is TRBJ2-7; D call uncertain. CDR1 MGHRA and CDR2 YSYEKL come from the germline V gene. This CDR3 contains 13 residues. CDR3 sequence: CASSLDPTYEQYF. CDR3 coding DNA: TGTGCCAGCAGCTTGGACCCTACCTACGAGCAGTACTTC.

As concerns this clone: Different DNA sequences within this sample yield the same CDR3. The chain combines TRBV7-9 with TRBJ2-5; 9 bases fit TRBD1. Unmatched junction bases numbered 4, after V lost 4 bases and J lost 4 bases. CDR3 size: 14 residues. CDR1 and CDR2 (germline): SEHNR, FQNEAQ (reference sequence). The CDR3 sequence is CASSSTGGAETQYF. In DNA form, the CDR3 reads TGTGCCAGCAGCTCTACAGGGGGCGCAGAGACCCAGTACTTC.

This clone was counted a single time. The chain carries TRBV14 and TRBJ1-2; perhaps TRBD1 as D (6 bases). In germline, CDR1 is SGHDN, CDR2 FVKESK. The V end was cut by 6 bases, the J end by 5 bases, with 13 bases between. The CDR3 covers 13 residues. The CDR3 is CASSGGPSYGYTF. In DNA, the CDR3 is TGTGCCAGCAGTGGGGGGCCCTCATATGGCTACACCTTC.

The V gene is TRBV6-5, the J gene TRBJ1-1; D is possibly TRBD1 (5 bases). The CDR3 is 14 residues long. Germline-derived CDR1 and CDR2 are MNHEY and SVGAGI. The germline V and J ends were trimmed by 5 bases and 5 bases, with 15 bases remaining between them. The CDR3 coding sequence is TGTGCCAGCAGTCCGGGACGGAGCCTTACTGAAGCTTTCTTT. Amino acids: CASSPGRSLTEAFF.

The chain recombines TRBV5-1 with TRBJ2-5, with D perhaps matching TRBD1 or TRBD2 (5 bases each). Per the germline V gene, CDR1 is SGHRS and CDR2 is YFSETQ. V lost 2 bases and J 5 bases, leaving 16 bases between the germline ends. This CDR3 region has 15 residues. The CDR3 DNA is TGCGCCAGCAGCTTCGAATATGACAGAGGGGAGACCCAGTACTTC. As protein: CASSFEYDRGETQYF.

The J gene is TRBJ2-2, the V gene TRBV4-1; D may correspond to TRBD1 or TRBD2 (5 bases each). CDR1 MGHRA and CDR2 YSYEKL come from the germline V gene. The germline V and J ends were trimmed by 5 bases and 5 bases, with 12 bases remaining between them. CDR3 size: 14 residues. In DNA, the CDR3 is TGCGCCAGCAGCGCCATAGGGGAGACCGGGGAGCTGTTTTTT. Encoded protein: CASSAIGETGELFF.

The chain combines TRBV13 with TRBJ2-1, with 9 bases lining up with TRBD2. The CDR3 totals 16 residues. Germline V gene lookup returns CDR1 PRHDT and CDR2 FYEKMQ (reference sequence). Trimming cost V 5 bases and J 4 bases; bases outside gene matches: 9. The CDR3 loop reads CASSRPSGLAYNEQFF. CDR3 nucleotide sequence: TGTGCCAGCAGCAGGCCCTCGGGACTAGCTTACAATGAGCAGTTCTTC.

V is TRBV10-1 and J is TRBJ2-2; perhaps D is TRBD1 or TRBD2 (5 bases each). The CDR3 covers 15 residues. CDR1 and CDR2 from the germline V gene are WNHNN and SYGVQD (reference sequence). V lost 11 bases and J 3 bases, leaving 19 bases between the germline ends. The CDR3 DNA reads TGCGCCTCGTCCGAGGGGATGGCGGACACCGGGGAGCTGTTTTTT. Amino acid sequence: CASSEGMADTGELFF.

The chain joins TRBV9 to TRBJ2-3; D uncertain. The V and J ends lost 3 bases and 2 bases respectively, with 10 bases between them. The CDR3 is 14 amino acids. Germline V lookup: CDR1 SGDLS, CDR2 YYNGEE. This chain's CDR3 is CASSAPQVTDTQYF. The CDR3 bases are TGTGCCAGCAGCGCACCGCAGGTCACAGATACGCAGTATTTT.

The chain employs TRBV19 and TRBJ2-7; 9 nucleotides match TRBD1. Germline-derived CDR1 and CDR2 are LNHDA and SQIVND (reference sequence). Losses at the gene ends were 4 bases for V and 0 bases for J; bases not matched to a gene: 1. CDR3 size: 14 residues. Here the CDR3 DNA reads TGTGCCAGTAGTAAGGGACAGGGCTCCTACGAGCAGTACTTC. This translates into CASSKGQGSYEQYF.